These 17 T cell receptor beta chains were sequenced from one sample in a study of glioma-infiltrating T cells after dendritic cell vaccination. Indicated time point: after dendritic cell vaccination, including at tumor progression/relapse. TCRdb's table, derived via immunoSEQ multiplex PCR, lists solely in-frame clones and lacks some. The profile covers some 58,000 clones, with approximately 87% appearing a single time and roughly 9% taken by the ten largest. Material: blood, obtained after dendritic cell vaccination. The receptors were sampled from a human donor with glioblastoma.

This rearrangement joins TRBV7-9 to TRBJ2-5; 7 nucleotides match TRBD2. The CDR3 is made up of 13 amino acids. After removal of 4 bases from V and 5 bases from J, the junction contained 4 bases not matched to a gene. Germline V lookup: CDR1 SEHNR, CDR2 FQNEAQ (reference sequence). In nucleotides, the CDR3 is TGTGCCAGCAGCTGGGGGGGAGTGGAGACCCAGTACTTC. Encoded protein: CASSWGGVETQYF.

The V and J genes are TRBV5-4 and TRBJ2-1; 10 nucleotides agree with TRBD1. The trim removed 4 bases at V and 2 bases at J, leaving 9 bases unmatched. Germline V gene sequence: CDR1 SGHNT, CDR2 YYREEE (reference sequence). The CDR3 covers 17 residues. The CDR3 region is CASSPTYGTGAYNEQFF. CDR3 DNA: TGTGCCAGCAGCCCTACCTACGGGACAGGGGCCTACAATGAGCAGTTCTTC.

This chain connects TRBV9 to TRBJ2-1; possibly TRBD2 for D (6 bases). Germline V lookup: CDR1 SGDLS, CDR2 YYNGEE. The CDR3 consists of 15 residues. Trimming removed 0 bases from V and 5 bases from J, with 12 bases in between. The CDR3 coding sequence is TGTGCCAGCAGCGTAGGTTGGGCGGGGAACAATGAGCAGTTCTTC. Its translation is CASSVGWAGNNEQFF.

This chain connects TRBV6-5 to TRBJ2-7, with 9 bases aligning to TRBD1. V was clipped by 6 bases and J by 5 bases; unmatched bases: 5. The germline V gene has CDR1 MNHEY and CDR2 SVGAGI. The CDR3 covers 13 residues. This CDR3 reads CASSPDRGNEQYF. The CDR3, as DNA: TGTGCCAGCAGCCCGGACAGGGGAAACGAGCAGTACTTC.

The chain carries TRBV30 and TRBJ1-2; no reliable D call. The CDR3 length is 12 residues. The V end lost 5 bases, the J end lost 6 bases, and 13 bases lay between the germline ends. From germline, CDR1 is GTSNPN and CDR2 SVGIG (reference sequence). CDR3 region: CAWATVSNGYTF. CDR3 in DNA: TGTGCCTGGGCCACCGTATCTAATGGCTACACCTTC.

The chain links TRBV5-5 to TRBJ1-1; the match to TRBD1 covers 10 bases. The ends lost 1 base at V and 5 bases at J; junction bases unmatched: 11. Germline V gene lookup returns CDR1 SGHKS and CDR2 YYEKEE (reference sequence). The CDR3 runs to 17 residues. CDR3 nucleotides: TGTGCCAGCAGCTTGAAATTCGGACAGGGGGTAGGTACTGAAGCTTTCTTT. Amino acid sequence: CASSLKFGQGVGTEAFF.

V gene TRBV6-5 combines with J gene TRBJ1-1; D is unclear. V lost 7 bases to trimming and J lost 0 bases, with 12 bases between them. There are 14 residues in the CDR3. Germline values: CDR1 MNHEY, CDR2 SVGAGI. CDR3 protein: CASTRSTLNTEAFF. In DNA, the CDR3 is TGTGCCAGCACGAGGTCGACCTTGAACACTGAAGCTTTCTTT.

V usage is TRBV5-6 and J usage is TRBJ2-7; D gene unclear. The germline gives CDR1 SGHDT, CDR2 YYEEEE. V was shortened by 1 base and J by 2 bases, with 4 bases between the two germline ends. The CDR3 extends over 12 amino acids. CDR3 bases: TGTGCCAGCAGCTTGAGCACCTACGAGCAGTACTTC. Translated, it gives CASSLSTYEQYF.

The chain joins TRBV9 to TRBJ2-1; 11 bases match TRBD1. Unmatched junction bases numbered 5, after V lost 3 bases and J lost 12 bases. Germline assignment: CDR1 SGDLS and CDR2 YYNGEE. The CDR3 has 13 amino acids. CDR3 region: CASSADRGRGQFF. CDR3 sequence (DNA): TGTGCCAGCAGCGCGGACAGGGGGCGCGGGCAGTTCTTC. Based on the CDR3 plus reference TRBV9 and TRBJ2-1, the full variable domain is DSGVTQTPKHLITATGQRVTLRCSPRSGDLSVYWYQQSLDQGLQFLIQYYNGEERAKGNILERFSAQQFPDLHSELNLSSLELGDSALYFCASSADRGRGQFFGPGTRLTVL.

V usage is TRBV10-1 and J usage is TRBJ1-5, with D possibly matching TRBD1 (6 bases). Germline CDR1 WNHNN, CDR2 SYGVQD (reference sequence). There are 15 residues in the CDR3. The germline V and J ends were trimmed by 0 bases and 3 bases, with 9 bases remaining between them. CDR3 coding DNA: TGCGCCAGCAGTGAGTCCGGGGGGCCCAATCAGCCCCAGCATTTT. Amino acids: CASSESGGPNQPQHF.

CDR3 in DNA: TGCGCCAGCAGCCCCGGACAGGGGCACGGTGAAGCTTTCTTT. The encoded protein is CASSPGQGHGEAFF. The V call is TRBV5-1, the J call TRBJ1-1; 9 bases line up with TRBD1. Germline CDR1 and CDR2: SGHRS and YFSETQ. V was clipped by 4 bases and J by 7 bases; unmatched bases: 8. This CDR3 contains 14 residues.

CDR3 loop: CASSETGTGRLYQPQHF. In DNA form, the CDR3 reads TGTGCCAGCTCAGAGACCGGGACAGGGCGACTTTATCAGCCCCAGCATTTT. The J gene is TRBJ1-5, the V gene TRBV18; 9 bases map to TRBD1. The CDR3 is 17 amino acids. Trimming removed 5 bases from V and 5 bases from J; junction bases left unmatched: 13. Germline V gene sequence: CDR1 KGHSH, CDR2 LQKENI.

The rearrangement joins TRBV5-5 to TRBJ1-5; 7 bases line up with TRBD1. The CDR3 runs 15 residues. The germline V gene has CDR1 SGHKS and CDR2 YYEKEE (reference sequence). V was pared by 3 bases and J by 4 bases, with 7 bases of the junction left unmatched. CDR3 coding DNA: TGTGCCAGCAGCTCAGGACAGGCTTCGAATCAGCCCCAGCATTTT. Residues: CASSSGQASNQPQHF.

The V gene is TRBV28, the J gene TRBJ2-2, with D possibly being TRBD1 (6 bases). The CDR3 sequence is 14 residues long. V was cut by 4 bases and J by 5 bases, with 11 bases left in between. The germline gives CDR1 MDHEN, CDR2 SYDVKM. The CDR3 loop reads CASSYRVQTGELFF. The CDR3, as DNA: TGTGCCAGCAGTTACAGGGTACAAACCGGGGAGCTGTTTTTT. Full variable domain (remainder filled in from reference TRBV28 and TRBJ2-2): DVKVTQSSRYLVKRTGEKVFLECVQDMDHENMFWYRQDPGLGLRLIYFSYDVKMKEKGDIPEGYSVSREKKERFSLILESASTNQTSMYLCASSYRVQTGELFFGEGSRLTVL.

The chain carries TRBV10-3 and TRBJ2-4, with D perhaps matching TRBD2 (7 bases). Germline V lookup: CDR1 ENHRY, CDR2 SYGVKD. V was pared by 4 bases and J by 12 bases, with 22 bases between. The CDR3 is 15 residues long. CDR3 sequence reads: CAISGGGASSNDQYF. CDR3 nucleotide sequence: TGTGCCATCAGTGGAGGGGGGGCTTCTTCAAACGATCAGTACTTC.

This sequence joins TRBV18 and TRBJ2-3, with D perhaps TRBD1 (6 bases). CDR3 length: 15 amino acids. V was clipped by 3 bases and J by 1 base, with 11 bases between them. Germline CDR1 KGHSH, CDR2 LQKENI. CDR3 region: CASSPEDSGTDTQYF. The DNA for the CDR3 is TGTGCCAGCTCACCCGAGGACAGTGGCACAGATACGCAGTATTTT.

V usage is TRBV9 and J usage is TRBJ1-2, with TRBD1 identical over 9 bases. CDR1 and CDR2 (germline): SGDLS, YYNGEE. Germline trimming cut 4 bases from V and 8 bases from J; bases unmatched to any gene: 9. This CDR3 is built from 14 residues. The CDR3 region is CASSPLDRGGGYTF. CDR3 in DNA: TGTGCCAGCAGCCCCTTGGACAGGGGAGGCGGCTACACCTTC.